These 22 T cell receptor beta chains share one sample of origin, sequenced in a study of molecular identifiers for immune sequencing clone quantification. TCRdb reprocessed the PCR reads with MiXCR, giving one entry per CDR3 protein. The repertoire holds about 10,000 distinct CDR3 sequences, about a fifth seen once, with 1.5% in the top ten. The specimen sequenced was naive CD8+ T cells from blood, with Jurkat cell RNA spiked in. As for subset: FACS-sorted CD8+CD4-CCR7+CD45RA+ naive T cells. Source of these receptors: a human donor in good health. Some libraries in this study had Jurkat cell RNA spiked in.

This clonotype is termed medium-sized (0.01 to 0.1%). The chain joins TRBV27 to TRBJ2-6; D perhaps matches TRBD1 (6 bases). Trimming removed 6 bases from V and 0 bases from J, with 12 bases in between. The CDR3 has 16 residues. The germline gives CDR1 MNHEY, CDR2 SMNVEV (reference sequence). In nucleotides, the CDR3 is TGTGCCAGCAGCCTGACAGGCAGCTCTGGGGCCAACGTCCTGACTTTC. Its translation is CASSLTGSSGANVLTF.

This clonotype was picked up many times. The chain couples TRBV28 to TRBJ2-1, with TRBD2 matching 9 bases. Per germline, CDR1 MDHEN and CDR2 SYDVKM. J lost 5 bases, V lost 8 bases, and 7 bases had no gene match. This CDR3 is built from 14 residues. CDR3 loop: CASHPGLADNEQFF. In DNA, the CDR3 is TGTGCCAGCCATCCGGGACTAGCTGACAATGAGCAGTTCTTC.

In its sample, this clonotype is medium-sized. This chain joins TRBV6-1 and TRBJ2-7, with TRBD2 matching over 9 bases. Germline lookup yields CDR1 MNHNS and CDR2 SASEGT. Trimming removed 4 bases from V and 1 base from J; junction bases left unmatched: 8. The CDR3 runs to 16 residues. DNA for the CDR3: TGTGCCAGCAGTGCTTCTGCAGCGGGAGGTTCCTACGAGCAGTACTTC. Its translation: CASSASAAGGSYEQYF.

The CDR3 reads CATSDGSNEQFF. In nucleotides, the CDR3 is TGTGCCACCAGTGATGGTAGCAATGAGCAGTTCTTC. The genes are TRBV24-1 and TRBJ2-1; the D is unclear. The CDR3 runs to 12 residues. The germline gives CDR1 KGHDR, CDR2 SFDVKD. Trimming removed 3 bases from V and 6 bases from J, with 5 bases in between.

Of note for this clonotype: Possible read error: a much larger clone is one base away. This chain joins TRBV5-1 and TRBJ2-7; 8 nucleotides align to TRBD1. CDR3 length equals 15 residues. CDR1 and CDR2 from the germline V gene are SGHRS and YFSETQ. CDR3 sequence reads: CASSSWTGSSHEQYF. For the CDR3, the DNA is TGCGCCAGCAGCTCTTGGACAGGGAGCTCCCACGAGCAGTACTTC.

This clonotype showed up many times. This chain links TRBV5-1 with TRBJ2-7; possibly TRBD1 for D (6 bases). CDR3 length: 14 residues. V was shortened by 5 bases and J by 6 bases, with 18 bases between the two germline ends. Germline-derived CDR1 and CDR2 are SGHRS and YFSETQ. The CDR3 spells CASSSTDSQPEQYF. The CDR3, as DNA: TGCGCCAGCAGTTCAACGGACAGCCAGCCCGAGCAGTACTTC.

This clonotype is medium-sized (0.01 to 0.1%) by share. This chain connects TRBV5-6 to TRBJ2-3, with TRBD1 identical over 9 bases. The germline CDR1 and CDR2 sequences are SGHDT and YYEEEE. V dropped 4 bases and J dropped 4; count of bases not matched to a gene: 7. The length of the CDR3 is 15 residues. The CDR3 coding sequence is TGTGCCAGCAGCCAGGGACAGGGTCTCGCAGATACGCAGTATTTT. Its translation is CASSQGQGLADTQYF.

In its sample, this clonotype ranks as medium-sized. J is TRBJ2-7 and V is TRBV7-2; 8 bases map to TRBD1. The CDR3 has 14 amino acids. Germline CDR1 and CDR2: SGHTA and FQGNSA. The V and J ends lost 4 bases and 5 bases, in that order; junction bases with no gene match: 7. CDR3 region: CASSSRQGLDEQYF. The DNA of the CDR3 is TGTGCCAGCAGCTCCCGACAGGGGCTCGACGAGCAGTACTTC.

On this clonotype itself: The germline gene is not matched at one end of the junction; a read error may be the cause. The genes are TRBV6-2 or TRBV6-3 and TRBJ1-5; 7 bases are a match to TRBD1. The germline CDR1 and CDR2 sequences are MNHEY and SVGEGT. The CDR3 totals 18 residues. The CDR3 DNA reads TGTGCCAGCAGTTACCCGACCGGGGGGACAGTTAGCACTCAGCCCCAGCATTTT. Its protein is CASSYPTGGTVSTQPQHF.

This clonotype is labeled as medium-sized. This chain links TRBV5-1 with TRBJ2-7, with D perhaps matching TRBD1 or TRBD2 (5 bases each). CDR1 is SGHRS, CDR2 YFSETQ, per germline. The CDR3 contains 14 residues. V lost 3 bases and J 3 bases, leaving 13 bases between the germline ends. The CDR3 loop is CASSYNRDDYEQYF. In nucleotides, the CDR3 is TGCGCCAGCAGCTACAACCGGGACGACTACGAGCAGTACTTC.

About this clonotype itself: Germline is not matched at one junction end, which may reflect a read error. The chain links TRBV29-1 to TRBJ2-3; D may be TRBD1 or TRBD2 (5 bases each). This CDR3 spans 13 amino acids. The germline CDR1 and CDR2 sequences are SQVTM and ANQGSEA. The chain's CDR3 is CSLEGQGTDTRYF. The DNA for the CDR3 is TGCAGCTTAGAGGGGCAGGGTACGGATACGCGGTATTTT.

Notes on this clonotype: Its ends do not fully match the called genes, so a read error is possible. The V and J genes are TRBV29-1 and TRBJ1-5; D call uncertain. Germline-derived CDR1 and CDR2 are SQVTM and ANQGSEA. This CDR3 is 13 amino acids long. In nucleotides, the CDR3 is TGCAGCGTTGAAGCAGAGGGCGGTCCGCCCCCGCATTTT. Translated: CSVEAEGGPPPHF.

With regard to this clonotype: A much more abundant neighbour one base away suggests this may be a read error. The conserved phenylalanine or tryptophan is not found at the CDR3 terminus, so this likely reflects a read error. The J gene is TRBJ2-1, the V gene TRBV24-1; no definite D call. The CDR3 has 11 amino acids. V lost 4 bases to trimming and J lost 7 bases, with 4 bases between them. CDR1 and CDR2 from the germline V gene are KGHDR and SFDVKD. As DNA, the CDR3 is TGTGCCACCAGTGAGGCGAATGAGCAGTTCTCC. This codes for CATSEANEQFS.

For this clonotype: A clone one base away is much larger, so this may be a read error. DNA of the CDR3: TGTGCCAGCAGTTTATCATGGCTAACGGTCACAGATACGCAGTATTTT. Its protein product is CASSLSWLTVTDTQYF. The chain is built from TRBV27 and TRBJ2-3; D gene uncertain. Trimming removed 0 bases from V and 2 bases from J, with 12 bases in between. Germline V gene sequence: CDR1 MNHEY, CDR2 SMNVEV (reference sequence). The CDR3 loop spans 16 amino acids.

In its sample, this clonotype ranks as medium-sized. J is TRBJ2-2 and V is TRBV7-9; D is possibly TRBD2 (6 bases). V was shortened by 0 bases and J by 8 bases, with 7 bases between the two germline ends. Germline CDR1 and CDR2: SEHNR and FQNEAQ (reference sequence). The CDR3 consists of 13 residues. CDR3 nucleotides: TGTGCCAGCAGCTTAGCACTAGCTGGGGAGCTGTTTTTT. This translates into CASSLALAGELFF.

Within the sample, this clonotype is medium-sized. The chain employs TRBV6-5 and TRBJ2-7; maybe TRBD1 (6 bases). CDR1 MNHEY and CDR2 SVGAGI come from the germline V gene. This CDR3 comprises 13 residues. V was trimmed by 4 bases and J by 3 bases, leaving 10 bases between them. Written as DNA, the CDR3 is TGTGCCAGCAGTTCTTCAGGGGTCTACGAGCAGTACTTC. Encoded protein: CASSSSGVYEQYF.

The chain has TRBV15 and TRBJ2-7; 8 bases agree with TRBD2. The CDR3 is 14 residues long. Germline-derived CDR1 and CDR2 are LNHNV and YYDKDF (reference sequence). The V and J ends lost 0 bases and 7 bases, in that order; junction bases with no gene match: 5. CDR3 nucleotides: TGTGCCACCAGCAGAGATCGGGGGGGAGTAGAGCAGTACTTC. Translated: CATSRDRGGVEQYF.

This clonotype was observed at least ten times. The chain links TRBV5-6 to TRBJ1-3; D gene unclear. Per the germline V gene, CDR1 is SGHDT and CDR2 is YYEEEE. V lost 2 bases and J lost 0, with 6 bases in between. The CDR3 sequence is 14 residues long. In nucleotides, the CDR3 is TGTGCCAGCAGCTTCTGGGCCTCTGGAAACACCATATATTTT. It yields the protein CASSFWASGNTIYF.

Relative to its sample, this clonotype is medium-sized (0.01 to 0.1%). This chain joins TRBV27 and TRBJ2-5; 10 nucleotides agree with TRBD1. The CDR3 totals 15 residues. CDR1 is MNHEY and CDR2 is SMNVEV in the germline V gene (reference sequence). With V trimmed by 5 bases and J by 1 base, 4 bases remained unmatched. CDR3 in amino acids: CASSIGTGAQETQYF. CDR3 sequence (DNA): TGTGCCAGCAGTATAGGGACAGGGGCCCAAGAGACCCAGTACTTC.

The chain couples TRBV13 to TRBJ2-1; D unclear. The CDR3 spans 14 residues. Germline V CDR1 and CDR2: PRHDT, FYEKMQ (reference sequence). Trimming cost V 5 bases and J 1 base, with 9 bases left between them. As DNA, the CDR3 is TGTGCCAGCAGCCTGATAGAGTCCTACAATGAGCAGTTCTTC. Its translation is CASSLIESYNEQFF.

This clonotype was counted ten times or more. V usage is TRBV29-1 and J usage is TRBJ2-7; TRBD2 might be the D (7 bases). Germline loops: CDR1 SQVTM, CDR2 ANQGSEA. V was clipped by 4 bases and J by 0 bases, with 19 bases between them. This CDR3 is built from 16 residues. Here the CDR3 reads CSVVTGGGATSYEQYF. CDR3 sequence (DNA): TGCAGCGTTGTTACGGGTGGGGGGGCGACCTCCTACGAGCAGTACTTC.

There are a few counts of this clonotype. A much larger clone is a single base away; this may be a read error. The CDR3 spells CASTPTPNTGVLFF. The CDR3 region has the DNA TGTGCCAGCACCCCGACACCGAACACCGGGGTGCTGTTTTTT. The genes are TRBV27 and TRBJ2-2, with D perhaps matching TRBD2 (5 bases). CDR1 MNHEY and CDR2 SMNVEV come from the germline V gene (reference sequence). CDR3 length equals 14 residues.